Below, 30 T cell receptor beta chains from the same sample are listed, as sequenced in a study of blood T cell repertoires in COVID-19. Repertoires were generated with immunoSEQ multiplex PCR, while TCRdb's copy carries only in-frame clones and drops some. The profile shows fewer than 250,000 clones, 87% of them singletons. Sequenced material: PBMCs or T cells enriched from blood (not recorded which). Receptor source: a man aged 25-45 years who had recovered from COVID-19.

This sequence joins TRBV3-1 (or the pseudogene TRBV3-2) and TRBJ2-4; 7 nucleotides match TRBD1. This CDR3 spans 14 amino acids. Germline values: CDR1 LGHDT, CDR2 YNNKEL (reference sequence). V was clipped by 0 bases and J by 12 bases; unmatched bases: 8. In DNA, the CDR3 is TGTGCCAGCAGCCAAGATTTCGGACAGGCTACTCAGTACTTC. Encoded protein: CASSQDFGQATQYF.

Here the CDR3 reads CASQRESNQPQHF. The CDR3 DNA follows: TGTGCCAGCCAACGGGAGAGCAATCAGCCCCAGCATTTT. This chain links TRBV7-2 with TRBJ1-5; D not certain. The CDR3 covers 13 residues. Per the germline V gene, CDR1 is SGHTA and CDR2 is FQGNSA. Trimming took 8 bases from V and 1 from J, leaving 9 bases between them. The complete variable domain, with remaining parts taken from reference TRBV7-2 and TRBJ1-5, reads GAGVSQSPSNKVTEKGKDVELRCDPISGHTALYWYRQSLGQGLEFLIYFQGNSAPDKSGLPSDRFSAERTGGSVSTLTIQRTQQEDSAVYLCASQRESNQPQHFGDGTRLSIL.

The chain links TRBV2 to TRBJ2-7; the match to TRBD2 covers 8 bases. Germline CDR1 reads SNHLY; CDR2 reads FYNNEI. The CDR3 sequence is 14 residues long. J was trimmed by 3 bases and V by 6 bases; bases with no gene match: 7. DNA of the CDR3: TGTGCCAGCAGGAGCGGGAGTGGGGGCTACGAGCAGTACTTC. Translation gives CASRSGSGGYEQYF.

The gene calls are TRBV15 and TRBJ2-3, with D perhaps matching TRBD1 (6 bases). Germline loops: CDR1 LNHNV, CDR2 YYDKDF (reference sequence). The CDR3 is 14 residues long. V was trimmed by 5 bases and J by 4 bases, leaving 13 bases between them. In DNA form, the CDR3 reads TGTGCCACCAGCCTAGGGACATTTCCAGATACGCAGTATTTT. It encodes CATSLGTFPDTQYF.

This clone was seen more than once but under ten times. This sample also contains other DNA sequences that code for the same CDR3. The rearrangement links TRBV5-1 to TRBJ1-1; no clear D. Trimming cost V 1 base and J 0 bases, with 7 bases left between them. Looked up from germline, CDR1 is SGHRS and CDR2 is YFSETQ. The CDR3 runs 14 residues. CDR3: CASSLTGVNTEAFF. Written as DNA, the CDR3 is TGCGCCAGCAGCTTGACGGGAGTGAACACTGAAGCTTTCTTT. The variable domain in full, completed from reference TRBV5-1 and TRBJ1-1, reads KAGVTQTPRYLIKTRGQQVTLSCSPISGHRSVSWYQQTPGQGLQFLFEYFSETQRNKGNFPGRFSGRQFSNSRSEMNVSTLELGDSALYLCASSLTGVNTEAFFGQGTRLTVV.

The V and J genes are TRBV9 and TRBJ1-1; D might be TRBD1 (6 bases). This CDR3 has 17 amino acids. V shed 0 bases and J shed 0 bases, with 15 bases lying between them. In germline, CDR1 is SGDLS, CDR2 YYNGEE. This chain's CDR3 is CASSVVVDSVMNTEAFF. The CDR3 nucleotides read TGTGCCAGCAGCGTAGTGGTGGACAGCGTTATGAACACTGAAGCTTTCTTT.

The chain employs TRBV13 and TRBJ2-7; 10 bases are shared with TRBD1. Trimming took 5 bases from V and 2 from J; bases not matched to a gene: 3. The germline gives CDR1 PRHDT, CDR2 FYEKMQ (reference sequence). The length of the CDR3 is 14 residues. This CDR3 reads CASSKTGGAYEQYF. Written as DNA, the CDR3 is TGTGCCAGCAGCAAGACAGGGGGCGCCTACGAGCAGTACTTC.

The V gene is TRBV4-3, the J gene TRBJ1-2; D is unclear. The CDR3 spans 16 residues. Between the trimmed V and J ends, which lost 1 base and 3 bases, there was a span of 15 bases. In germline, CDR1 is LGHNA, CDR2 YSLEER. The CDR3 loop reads CASSQGASGYYYGYTF. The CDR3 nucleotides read TGCGCCAGCAGCCAAGGGGCCTCCGGATATTACTATGGCTACACCTTC.

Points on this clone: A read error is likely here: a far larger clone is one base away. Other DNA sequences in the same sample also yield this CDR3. The CDR3 DNA reads TGTGCCAGCAGCCACGGATACGGGGGGGGCAGCAATCAGCCCCAGCATTTT. Translated, it gives CASSHGYGGGSNQPQHF. The V gene is TRBV7-4, the J gene TRBJ1-5; D is perhaps TRBD1 (6 bases). V lost 5 bases and J lost 1, with 18 bases in between. Germline CDR1 reads SGHVT; CDR2 reads SQSDAQ. The CDR3 covers 17 residues.

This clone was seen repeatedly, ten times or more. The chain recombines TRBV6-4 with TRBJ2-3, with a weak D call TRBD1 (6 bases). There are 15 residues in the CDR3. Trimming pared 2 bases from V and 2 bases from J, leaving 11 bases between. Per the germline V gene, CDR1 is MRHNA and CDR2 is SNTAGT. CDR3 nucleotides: TGTGCCAGCAGTGACGGGGGCAGGACCACAGATACGCAGTATTTT. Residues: CASSDGGRTTDTQYF.

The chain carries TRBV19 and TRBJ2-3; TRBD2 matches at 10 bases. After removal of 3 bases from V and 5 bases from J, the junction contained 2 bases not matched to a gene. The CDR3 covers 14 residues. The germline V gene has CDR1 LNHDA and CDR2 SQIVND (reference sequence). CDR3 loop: CASSIPSGRDTQYF. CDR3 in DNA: TGTGCCAGTAGTATTCCTAGCGGGAGAGATACGCAGTATTTT.

The CDR3 is CASSEQGGNTGELFF. The CDR3 DNA sequence: TGTGCCAGCAGTGAACAGGGCGGGAACACCGGGGAGCTGTTTTTT. This chain links TRBV2 with TRBJ2-2; D is possibly TRBD1 (5 bases). The V end was cut by 2 bases, the J end by 1 base, with 8 bases between. Germline values: CDR1 SNHLY, CDR2 FYNNEI. The CDR3 covers 15 residues.

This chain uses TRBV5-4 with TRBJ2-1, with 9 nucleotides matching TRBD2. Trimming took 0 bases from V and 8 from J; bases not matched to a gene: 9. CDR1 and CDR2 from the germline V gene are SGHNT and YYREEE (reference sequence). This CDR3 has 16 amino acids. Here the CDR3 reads CASSLVGGRARDEQFF. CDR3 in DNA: TGTGCCAGCAGCTTGGTAGGCGGGAGGGCGAGGGATGAGCAGTTCTTC.

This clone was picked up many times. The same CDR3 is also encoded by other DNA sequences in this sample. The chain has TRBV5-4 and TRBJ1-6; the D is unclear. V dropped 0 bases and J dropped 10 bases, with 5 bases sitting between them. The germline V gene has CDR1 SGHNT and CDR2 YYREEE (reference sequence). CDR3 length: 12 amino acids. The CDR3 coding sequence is TGTGCCAGCAGCTTGGGAGTCTCACCCCTCCACTTT. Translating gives CASSLGVSPLHF.

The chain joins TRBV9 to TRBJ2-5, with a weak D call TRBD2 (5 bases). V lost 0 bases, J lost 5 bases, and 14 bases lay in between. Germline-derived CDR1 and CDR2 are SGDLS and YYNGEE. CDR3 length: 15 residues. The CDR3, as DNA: TGTGCCAGCAGCGTAGGAAGGAGCGGCGGGGAGACCCAGTACTTC. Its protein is CASSVGRSGGETQYF. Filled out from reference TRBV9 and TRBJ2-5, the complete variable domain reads DSGVTQTPKHLITATGQRVTLRCSPRSGDLSVYWYQQSLDQGLQFLIQYYNGEERAKGNILERFSAQQFPDLHSELNLSSLELGDSALYFCASSVGRSGGETQYFGPGTRLLVL.

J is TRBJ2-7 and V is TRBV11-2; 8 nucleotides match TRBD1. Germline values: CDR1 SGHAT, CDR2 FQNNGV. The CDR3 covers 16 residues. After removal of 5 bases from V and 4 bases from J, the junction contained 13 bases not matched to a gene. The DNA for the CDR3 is TGTGCCAGCAGCCCTGCCGACAGGGGCCAAACTTACGAGCAGTACTTC. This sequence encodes CASSPADRGQTYEQYF.

CDR3 DNA: TGTGCCTGGACGAGAGGGTTGGGCGTTGAGACCCAGTACTTC. Its translation: CAWTRGLGVETQYF. The chain employs TRBV30 and TRBJ2-5; D is possibly TRBD2 (5 bases). The CDR3 totals 14 residues. With 4 bases removed from V and 5 bases from J, the gap between germline ends came to 17 bases. Germline values: CDR1 GTSNPN, CDR2 SVGIG (reference sequence).

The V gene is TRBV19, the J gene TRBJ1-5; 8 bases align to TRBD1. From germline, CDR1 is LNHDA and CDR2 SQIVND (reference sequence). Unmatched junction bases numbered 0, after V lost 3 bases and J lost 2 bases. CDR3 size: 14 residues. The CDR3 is CASSMTGGNQPQHF. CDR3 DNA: TGTGCCAGTAGTATGACAGGGGGCAATCAGCCCCAGCATTTT. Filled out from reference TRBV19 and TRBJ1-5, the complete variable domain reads DGGITQSPKYLFRKEGQNVTLSCEQNLNHDAMYWYRQDPGQGLRLIYYSQIVNDFQKGDIAEGYSVSREKKESFPLTVTSAQKNPTAFYLCASSMTGGNQPQHFGDGTRLSIL.

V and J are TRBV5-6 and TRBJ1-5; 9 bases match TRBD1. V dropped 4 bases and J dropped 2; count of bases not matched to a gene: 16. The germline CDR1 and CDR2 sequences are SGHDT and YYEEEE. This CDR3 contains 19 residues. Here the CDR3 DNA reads TGTGCCAGCAGCCAAACCGGGACAGGGACCCGTTTTCGCAATCAGCCCCAGCATTTT. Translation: CASSQTGTGTRFRNQPQHF.

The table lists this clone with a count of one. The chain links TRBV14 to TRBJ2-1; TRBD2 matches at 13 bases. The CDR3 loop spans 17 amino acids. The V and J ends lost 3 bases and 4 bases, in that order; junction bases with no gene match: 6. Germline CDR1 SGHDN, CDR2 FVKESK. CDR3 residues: CASSQLTSGRSYNEQFF. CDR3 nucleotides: TGTGCCAGCAGCCAGCTGACTAGCGGGAGGTCATACAATGAGCAGTTCTTC.

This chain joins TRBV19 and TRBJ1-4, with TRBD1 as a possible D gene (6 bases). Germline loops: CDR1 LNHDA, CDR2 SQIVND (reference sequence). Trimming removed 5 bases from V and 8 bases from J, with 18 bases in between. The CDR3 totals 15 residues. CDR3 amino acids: CASSAPGQGREKLFF. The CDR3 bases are TGTGCCAGTAGTGCCCCGGGGCAGGGGAGAGAAAAACTGTTTTTT.

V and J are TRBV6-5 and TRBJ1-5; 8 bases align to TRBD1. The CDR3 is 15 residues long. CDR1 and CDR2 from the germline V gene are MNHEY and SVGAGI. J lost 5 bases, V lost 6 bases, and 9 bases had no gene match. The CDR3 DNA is TGTGCCAGCAGACAAACCGGGACAGGTCATCAGCCCCAGCATTTT. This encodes CASRQTGTGHQPQHF.

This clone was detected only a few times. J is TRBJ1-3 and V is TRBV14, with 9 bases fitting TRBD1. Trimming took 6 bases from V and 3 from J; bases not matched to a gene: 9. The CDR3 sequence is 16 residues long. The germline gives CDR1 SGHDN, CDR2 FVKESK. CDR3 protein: CASRRGQGSIGNTIYF. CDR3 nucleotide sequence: TGTGCCAGCAGAAGAGGACAGGGGAGCATTGGAAACACCATATATTTT. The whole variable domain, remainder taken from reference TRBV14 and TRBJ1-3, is EAGVTQFPSHSVIEKGQTVTLRCDPISGHDNLYWYRRVMGKEIKFLLHFVKESKQDESGMPNNRFLAERTGGTYSTLKVQPAELEDSGVYFCASRRGQGSIGNTIYFGEGSWLTVV.

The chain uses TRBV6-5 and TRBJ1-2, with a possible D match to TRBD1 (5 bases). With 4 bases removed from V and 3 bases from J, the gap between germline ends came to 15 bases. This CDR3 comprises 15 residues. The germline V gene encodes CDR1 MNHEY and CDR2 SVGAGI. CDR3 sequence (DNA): TGTGCCAGCAGTTCCTTCGGGGGAACCCACTATGGCTACACCTTC. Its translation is CASSSFGGTHYGYTF.

The DNA of the CDR3 is TGTGCCAGCAGCGCTCGTACAGAGACCGGGGAGCTGTTTTTT. It is translated as CASSARTETGELFF. The chain joins TRBV9 to TRBJ2-2; unclear D gene. CDR1 and CDR2 from the germline V gene are SGDLS and YYNGEE. The CDR3 length is 14 residues. The V and J ends lost 3 bases and 5 bases respectively, with 11 bases between them.

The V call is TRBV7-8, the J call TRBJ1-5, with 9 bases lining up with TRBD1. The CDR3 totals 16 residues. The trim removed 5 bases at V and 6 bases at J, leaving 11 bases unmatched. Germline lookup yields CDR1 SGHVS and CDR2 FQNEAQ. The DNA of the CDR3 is TGTGCCAGCAGCGAAGCCCGGGACAGGGCTCGTCAGCCCCAGCATTTT. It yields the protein CASSEARDRARQPQHF. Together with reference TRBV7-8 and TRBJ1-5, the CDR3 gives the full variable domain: GAGVSQSPRYKVAKRGQDVALRCDPISGHVSLFWYQQALGQGPEFLTYFQNEAQLDKSGLPSDRFFAERPEGSVSTLKIQRTQQEDSAVYLCASSEARDRARQPQHFGDGTRLSIL.

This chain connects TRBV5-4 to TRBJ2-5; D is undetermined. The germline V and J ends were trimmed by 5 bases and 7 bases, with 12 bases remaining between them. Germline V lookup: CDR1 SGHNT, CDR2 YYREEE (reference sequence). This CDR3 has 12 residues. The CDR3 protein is CASSLSSATQYF. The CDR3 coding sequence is TGTGCCAGCAGTTTGTCCAGCGCGACCCAGTACTTC.

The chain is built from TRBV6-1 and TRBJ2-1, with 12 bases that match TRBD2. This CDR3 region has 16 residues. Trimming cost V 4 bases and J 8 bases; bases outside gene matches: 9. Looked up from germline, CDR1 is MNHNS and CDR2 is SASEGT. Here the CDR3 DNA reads TGTGCCAGCAGTGGATCCGGGACTAGCGGGTTCGATGAGCAGTTCTTC. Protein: CASSGSGTSGFDEQFF.

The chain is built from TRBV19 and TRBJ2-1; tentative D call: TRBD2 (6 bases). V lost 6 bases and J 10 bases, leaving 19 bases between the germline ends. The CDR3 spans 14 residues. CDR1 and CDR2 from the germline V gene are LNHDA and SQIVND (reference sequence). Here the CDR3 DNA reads TGTGCCAGTAGGAATTTCCGGGACTCGAAAGAGCAGTTCTTC. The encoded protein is CASRNFRDSKEQFF. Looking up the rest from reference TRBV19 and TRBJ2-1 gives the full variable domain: DGGITQSPKYLFRKEGQNVTLSCEQNLNHDAMYWYRQDPGQGLRLIYYSQIVNDFQKGDIAEGYSVSREKKESFPLTVTSAQKNPTAFYLCASRNFRDSKEQFFGPGTRLTVL.

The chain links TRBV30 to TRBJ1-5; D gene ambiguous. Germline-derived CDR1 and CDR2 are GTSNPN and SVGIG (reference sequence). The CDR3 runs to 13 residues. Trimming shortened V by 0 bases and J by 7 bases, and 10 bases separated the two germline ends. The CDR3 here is CAWSVDVRQPQHF. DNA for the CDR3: TGTGCCTGGAGTGTAGATGTACGGCAGCCCCAGCATTTT.